These T cell receptor beta chains were read from a single sample in a study of shared clonotypes between healthy human individuals. Clones were sequenced by immunoSEQ multiplex PCR, and TCRdb holds only the in-frame ones, with some missing. This sample has about 320,000 clones, with 80% to 90% found just once. Sequencing was performed on memory CD8+ T cells sorted from blood. The receptor set was obtained from a man younger than 30 in good health. The CDR3 runs from the conserved cysteine through the conserved F or W. D genes are given only for firm matches. Clone size appears in some rows only: once, few, many, or a class for an expanded clone.

D gene: NA; J gene: TRBJ2-5; clone size: NA; V gene: TRBV28; CDR3 protein: CASRSLWQETQYF; CDR3 DNA: TGTGCCAGCAGGTCCCTTTGGCAGGAGACCCAGTACTTC
D gene: TRBD2; J gene: TRBJ2-7; clone size: once; V gene: TRBV5-6; CDR3 protein: CASSPPWLAGLPGEQYF; CDR3 DNA: TGTGCCAGCAGCCCCCCGTGGCTAGCGGGACTCCCTGGAGAGCAGTACTTC
D gene: NA; J gene: TRBJ1-1; clone size: NA; V gene: TRBV2; CDR3 protein: CASSEDMGTEAFF; CDR3 DNA: TGTGCCAGCAGTGAAGATATGGGAACTGAAGCTTTCTTT
D gene: NA; J gene: TRBJ1-5; clone size: NA; V gene: TRBV5-1; CDR3 protein: CASSLARDFNQPQHF; CDR3 DNA: TGCGCCAGCAGCTTGGCCAGGGACTTCAATCAGCCCCAGCATTTT
D gene: NA; J gene: TRBJ2-7; clone size: NA; V gene: TRBV23-1; CDR3 protein: CASRHAIRDGSSF; CDR3 DNA: TGCGCCAGCAGACACGCAATCCGGGACGGATCCTCCTTC
D gene: TRBD1; J gene: TRBJ2-7; clone size: once; V gene: TRBV19; CDR3 protein: CASSSTPGQGYEQYF; CDR3 DNA: TGTGCCAGTAGTAGCACTCCGGGACAGGGCTACGAGCAGTACTTC
D gene: NA; J gene: TRBJ1-1; clone size: NA; V gene: TRBV5-1; CDR3 protein: CASSGMDLNTEAFF; CDR3 DNA: TGCGCCAGCAGCGGGATGGATTTGAACACTGAAGCTTTCTTT
D gene: NA; J gene: TRBJ2-7; clone size: NA; V gene: TRBV6-1; CDR3 protein: CASSEGGRYEQYF; CDR3 DNA: TGTGCCAGCAGTGAAGGCGGACGCTACGAGCAGTACTTC
D gene: NA; J gene: TRBJ2-7; clone size: once; V gene: TRBV5-1; CDR3 protein: CASSWAESSYEQYF; CDR3 DNA: TGCGCCAGCAGCTGGGCAGAGAGCTCCTACGAGCAGTACTTC
D gene: NA; J gene: TRBJ2-1; clone size: NA; V gene: TRBV27; CDR3 protein: CASSFGYNEQFF; CDR3 DNA: TGTGCCAGCAGTTTCGGTTACAATGAGCAGTTCTTC
D gene: TRBD1; J gene: TRBJ1-5; clone size: NA; V gene: TRBV5-6; CDR3 protein: CASSIKQGRNNQPQHF; CDR3 DNA: TGTGCCAGCAGCATAAAACAGGGGAGGAACAATCAGCCCCAGCATTTT
D gene: TRBD1; J gene: TRBJ1-5; clone size: NA; V gene: TRBV4-1; CDR3 protein: CASSQGGQGGNQPQHF; CDR3 DNA: TGCGCCAGCAGCCAAGGTGGGCAGGGGGGCAATCAGCCCCAGCATTTT
D gene: NA; J gene: TRBJ1-5; clone size: NA; V gene: TRBV5-6; CDR3 protein: CASSFGQHNQPQHF; CDR3 DNA: TGTGCCAGCAGCTTCGGACAGCACAATCAGCCCCAGCATTTT
D gene: NA; J gene: TRBJ1-1; clone size: few; V gene: TRBV9; CDR3 protein: CASSSQQGNTEAFF; CDR3 DNA: TGTGCCAGCAGCTCGCAACAGGGGAACACTGAAGCTTTCTTT
D gene: NA; J gene: TRBJ1-2; clone size: NA; V gene: TRBV27; CDR3 protein: CASSLGGAGYGYTF; CDR3 DNA: TGTGCCAGCAGTTTAGGGGGCGCCGGTTATGGCTACACCTTC
D gene: NA; J gene: TRBJ1-1; clone size: NA; V gene: TRBV19; CDR3 protein: CASSIRAQNTEAFF; CDR3 DNA: TGTGCCAGTAGTATACGCGCGCAGAACACTGAAGCTTTCTTT
D gene: TRBD2; J gene: TRBJ2-1; clone size: NA; V gene: TRBV4-3; CDR3 protein: CASSQELAGAYNEQFF; CDR3 DNA: TGCGCCAGCAGCCAAGAACTAGCGGGAGCTTACAATGAGCAGTTCTTC
D gene: TRBD1; J gene: TRBJ2-7; clone size: NA; V gene: TRBV30; CDR3 protein: CAWGGTGRLQYF; CDR3 DNA: TGTGCCTGGGGAGGGACAGGTCGTTTGCAGTACTTC
D gene: NA; J gene: TRBJ2-7; clone size: NA; V gene: TRBV27; CDR3 protein: CASRGNSPRTYEQYF; CDR3 DNA: TGTGCCAGCAGGGGAAACAGTCCACGAACCTACGAGCAGTACTTC
D gene: TRBD1; J gene: TRBJ1-6; clone size: NA; V gene: TRBV4-1; CDR3 protein: CASSRMDRTHNSPLHF; CDR3 DNA: TGCGCCAGCAGCCGAATGGACAGGACGCATAATTCACCCCTCCACTTT
D gene: TRBD1; J gene: TRBJ2-7; clone size: NA; V gene: TRBV28; CDR3 protein: CASSPEETGWAYEQYF; CDR3 DNA: TGTGCCAGCAGTCCGGAGGAGACAGGGTGGGCCTACGAGCAGTACTTC
D gene: TRBD1; J gene: TRBJ1-5; clone size: NA; V gene: TRBV12-5; CDR3 protein: CASGLGTGLLQPQHF; CDR3 DNA: TGTGCTAGTGGTTTGGGGACAGGGCTTTTACAGCCCCAGCATTTT
D gene: NA; J gene: TRBJ1-2; clone size: NA; V gene: TRBV14; CDR3 protein: CASSTLIFGYGYTF; CDR3 DNA: TGTGCCAGCAGTACCCTTATATTCGGCTATGGCTACACCTTC
D gene: NA; J gene: TRBJ2-1; clone size: NA; V gene: TRBV29-1; CDR3 protein: CSVGLGGYNEQFF; CDR3 DNA: TGCAGCGTTGGGCTGGGGGGCTACAATGAGCAGTTCTTC
D gene: NA; J gene: TRBJ1-1; clone size: NA; V gene: TRBV5-1; CDR3 protein: CASSWETGINTEAFF; CDR3 DNA: TGCGCCAGCAGCTGGGAAACAGGGATCAACACTGAAGCTTTCTTT
D gene: NA; J gene: TRBJ2-5; clone size: NA; V gene: TRBV18; CDR3 protein: CASSQAGTTQETQYF; CDR3 DNA: TGTGCCAGCTCACAGGCCGGGACAACCCAAGAGACCCAGTACTTC
D gene: NA; J gene: TRBJ2-2; clone size: NA; V gene: TRBV11-3; CDR3 protein: CASRTRPGSGQSNNTGELFF; CDR3 DNA: TGTGCCAGCAGGACCCGCCCAGGATCAGGACAGTCGAACAACACCGGGGAGCTGTTTTTT
D gene: TRBD1; J gene: TRBJ1-3; clone size: NA; V gene: TRBV25-1; CDR3 protein: CASSGQGTLLYF; CDR3 DNA: TGTGCCAGCAGTGGACAGGGGACTCTGTTGTATTTT
D gene: NA; J gene: TRBJ2-2; clone size: NA; V gene: TRBV7-9; CDR3 protein: CASSFRAPGELFF; CDR3 DNA: TGTGCCAGCAGCTTTAGGGCACCCGGGGAGCTGTTTTTT
D gene: NA; J gene: TRBJ1-6; clone size: NA; V gene: TRBV5-6; CDR3 protein: CASSPGGPILNSPLHF; CDR3 DNA: TGTGCCAGCAGCCCGGGGGGACCGATCCTTAATTCACCCCTCCACTTT
D gene: NA; J gene: TRBJ2-7; clone size: NA; V gene: TRBV11-2; CDR3 protein: CASSLVVGSEQYF; CDR3 DNA: TGTGCCAGCAGCTTAGTCGTGGGGAGCGAGCAGTACTTC
D gene: TRBD2; J gene: TRBJ2-3; clone size: medium-sized; V gene: TRBV19; CDR3 protein: CATTSASDTQYF; CDR3 DNA: TGTGCCACAACTAGCGCATCAGATACGCAGTATTTT
D gene: TRBD1; J gene: TRBJ2-7; clone size: NA; V gene: TRBV30; CDR3 protein: CAWSYDRDYEQYF; CDR3 DNA: TGTGCCTGGAGTTACGACAGGGACTACGAGCAGTACTTC
D gene: TRBD2; J gene: TRBJ2-5; clone size: once; V gene: TRBV5-6; CDR3 protein: CASSLYLAGETQYF; CDR3 DNA: TGTGCCAGCAGCCTCTATCTAGCGGGGGAGACCCAGTACTTC
D gene: NA; J gene: TRBJ2-7; clone size: NA; V gene: TRBV4-1; CDR3 protein: CASSQEGTEQYF; CDR3 DNA: TGCGCCAGCAGCCAAGAGGGGACCGAGCAGTACTTC
D gene: NA; J gene: TRBJ2-7; clone size: NA; V gene: TRBV9; CDR3 protein: CASSVGGERDEQYF; CDR3 DNA: TGTGCCAGCAGCGTAGGTGGGGAACGGGACGAGCAGTACTTC
D gene: NA; J gene: TRBJ2-3; clone size: NA; V gene: TRBV6-1; CDR3 protein: CASSEWGGATDTQYF; CDR3 DNA: TGTGCCAGCAGTGAATGGGGGGGGGCCACAGATACGCAGTATTTT
D gene: TRBD1; J gene: TRBJ2-2; clone size: NA; V gene: TRBV14; CDR3 protein: CASSQEGTVPYSGELFF; CDR3 DNA: TGTGCCAGCAGCCAAGAAGGGACAGTCCCTTATTCCGGGGAGCTGTTTTTT
D gene: NA; J gene: TRBJ2-3; clone size: NA; V gene: TRBV13; CDR3 protein: CASSSGRGADTQYF; CDR3 DNA: TGTGCCAGCAGCTCCGGCAGGGGGGCAGATACGCAGTATTTT